These T cell receptor beta chains were read from a single sample in a study of vaccination effects on CD4 cells after COVID-19. These receptors' antigens are unknown. Repertoires were generated with immunoSEQ multiplex PCR, while TCRdb's copy carries only in-frame clones and drops some. The table shows about 64,000 clones, with approximately 72% occurring only once. This specimen consisted of CD4+ T cells from PBMCs cultured without peptide, obtained before COVID-19 vaccination. The receptors were gathered from a human donor who had a prior SARS-CoV-2 infection. Each CDR3 is given with its conserved first and last residue. Each record gives: clone size, J gene, D gene, V gene, CDR3 protein, CDR3 DNA. The D gene is left open where the match is weak. Size values are once, few and many counts, or a class for expanded clones, and some rows have none.

NA TRBJ1-6 NA TRBV11-2 CASSLAPGDNSPLHF TGTGCCAGCAGCTTAGCGCCAGGGGACAATTCACCCCTCCACTTT
NA TRBJ2-2 NA TRBV5-1 CASSLSTGANTGELFF TGCGCCAGCAGCTTGTCCACAGGAGCTAACACCGGGGAGCTGTTTTTT
NA TRBJ2-1 TRBD2 TRBV9 CASSVAGTGGYNEQFF TGTGCCAGCAGCGTAGCTGGAACGGGGGGTTACAATGAGCAGTTCTTC
NA TRBJ2-3 TRBD2 TRBV11-3 CASSLTSGDGSDTQYF TGTGCCAGCAGCTTAACTAGCGGAGATGGGTCAGATACGCAGTATTTT
NA TRBJ1-3 NA TRBV19 CASSIYWGNGNTIYF TGTGCCAGTAGTATATATTGGGGTAATGGAAACACCATATATTTT
few TRBJ2-7 NA TRBV5-1 CASSLFQGLGEQYF TGCGCCAGCAGCTTGTTCCAGGGTTTGGGCGAGCAGTACTTC
NA TRBJ2-7 TRBD2 TRBV14 CASRKGAGGLYEQYF TGTGCCAGCAGGAAAGGGGCGGGAGGGCTCTACGAGCAGTACTTC
NA TRBJ2-2 TRBD2 TRBV2 CASSRTSGGAETGELFF TGTGCCAGCAGTCGAACTAGCGGGGGGGCAGAAACCGGGGAGCTGTTTTTT
NA TRBJ2-7 NA TRBV29-1 CSVTGTYTYEQYF TGCAGCGTCACCGGGACTTACACCTACGAGCAGTACTTC
NA TRBJ2-1 TRBD2 TRBV6-1 CASSEYIITAGGRNEQFF TGTGCCAGCAGTGAGTATATTATCACCGCTGGCGGGAGAAATGAGCAGTTCTTC
once TRBJ2-2 TRBD2 TRBV11-3 CASTRWTSGTNTGELFF TGTGCCAGCACCCGATGGACTAGCGGGACGAACACCGGGGAGCTGTTTTTT
NA TRBJ2-3 NA TRBV6-4 CASTPTNGGDTQYF TGTGCCAGCACCCCAACCAATGGGGGAGATACGCAGTATTTT
NA TRBJ2-5 TRBD1 TRBV7-9 CASSPWDRRETQYF TGTGCCAGCAGCCCCTGGGACAGACGGGAGACCCAGTACTTC
NA TRBJ2-3 NA TRBV6-2/TRBV6-3 CASSTDRNTDTQYF TGTGCCAGCAGTACCGACAGGAACACAGATACGCAGTATTTT
NA TRBJ2-7 NA TRBV5-4 CASSRDWAYEQYF TGTGCCAGCAGCCGGGACTGGGCCTACGAGCAGTACTTC
NA TRBJ2-1 TRBD1 TRBV24-1 CATSDFRGRRFF TGTGCCACCAGTGATTTCAGGGGGCGACGGTTCTTC
NA TRBJ2-2 TRBD2 TRBV4-3 CASSQEALAGVGGELFF TGCGCCAGCAGCCAGGAAGCACTAGCGGGAGTCGGCGGGGAGCTGTTTTTT
NA TRBJ2-4 NA TRBV19 CASGEQGRRGAKNIQYF TGTGCCAGTGGGGAACAGGGAAGGAGGGGGGCCAAAAACATTCAGTACTTC
NA TRBJ2-3 TRBD2 TRBV9 CASSFAGGAVWTDTQYF TGTGCCAGCAGCTTCGCGGGAGGTGCGGTGTGGACAGATACGCAGTATTTT
NA TRBJ2-7 TRBD2 TRBV7-2 CASSRGLAGTYEQYF TGTGCCAGCAGCCGGGGACTAGCGGGAACCTACGAGCAGTACTTC
NA TRBJ1-6 NA TRBV4-3 CASSQDRAVYSPLHF TGCGCCAGCAGCCAAGACAGGGCAGTTTATTCACCCCTCCACTTT
few TRBJ2-5 NA TRBV7-2 CASSSGQRLWVTQYF TGTGCCAGCAGCTCAGGACAGCGGCTTTGGGTGACCCAGTACTTC
NA TRBJ1-3 NA TRBV7-8 CASSLGPQEGNTIYF TGTGCCAGCAGCTTAGGACCACAGGAAGGAAACACCATATATTTT